The clone carrying this T cell receptor (beta chain) was counted between two and nine times. As yet, its antigen is unknown. J was trimmed by 8 bases and V by 2 bases; bases with no gene match: 5. The CDR3 has 13 residues. Looked up from germline, CDR1 is SNHLY and CDR2 is FYNNEI. This entry is derived from a study of cytomegalovirus exposure and HLA in healthy donors. Study-wide context: Earlier, 100 million to 120 million unique TCR beta sequences were recovered from roughly 180 million T cells by an analysis. Study results and limitations: Across donors, presence/absence analyses took sequencing depth to be roughly uniform.

Unrecorded immune exposures were likely, despite nominal health at sampling. In the PCR, 60 Vbeta and 13 Jbeta primers were used. The method was immunoSEQ multiplex PCR; TCRdb's version includes in-frame clones alone and lacks a portion of them. The repertoire holds 85,000 to 100,000 clones, with 64% as singletons. The V call is TRBV2, the J call TRBJ1-1, with 7 nucleotides matching TRBD1. The sample taken for sequencing was PBMCs. The receptor was derived from a man in his 60s in good health and CMV-seronegative. The CDR3: CASSEISGQEAFF. The CDR3 region has the DNA TGTGCCAGCAGTGAAATCTCGGGACAGGAAGCTTTCTTT.